The TCR beta chain under discussion was sequenced for a study of regulatory T cells in long-lasting Graves disease. Library construction for TCR beta used iRepertoire HTBI primers and Arm-PCR of CDR3 regions. From the multiplex PCR reads, TCRdb called clonotypes with MiXCR, one entry per CDR3 protein. The table shows about 460,000 distinct CDR3 sequences, with 12% to 15% occurring only once. The time point: newly diagnosed GD, antithyroid drugs for less than 3 months. PBMCs provided the RNA from which the TCR library was made. This clonotype has just a few counts. CDR3 size: 15 residues. Germline V gives CDR1 SGHRS, CDR2 YFSETQ. The ends were cut back, 0 bases at V and 3 bases at J, with 10 bases in the middle. This sample also appeared in a second study, on T cells in Graves' hyperthyroidism and ophthalmopathy.

The material sequenced was peripheral blood mononuclear cells (PBMCs), taken at new diagnosis, from a patient treated with antithyroid drugs. J is TRBJ2-1 and V is TRBV5-1; no clear D. This TCR was sampled from a woman between 50 and 59 years old with Graves disease. CDR3 in amino acids: CASSLDLSVYNEQFF. CDR3 DNA sequence: TGCGCCAGCAGCTTGGATCTATCGGTCTACAATGAGCAGTTCTTC. Drawing the rest from reference TRBV5-1 and TRBJ2-1, the complete variable domain is KAGVTQTPRYLIKTRGQQVTLSCSPISGHRSVSWYQQTPGQGLQFLFEYFSETQRNKGNFPGRFSGRQFSNSRSEMNVSTLELGDSALYLCASSLDLSVYNEQFFGPGTRLTVL.